The clone carrying this T cell receptor beta chain appeared a single time. This table comes from immunoSEQ multiplex PCR, and its TCRdb copy is limited to in-frame clones, with some not included. Of 55,000 to 65,000 clones listed, roughly nine tenths are singletons. This sample is part of a study of OX40 agonist ivuxolimab in advanced cancers. In the study overall: A diagnosis of hepatocellular carcinoma, melanoma, renal cell or head and neck cancer was present in dose-escalation patients.

V shed 5 bases, J shed 5 bases, and the junction held 5 bases outside the gene matches. CDR1 and CDR2 from the germline V gene are LNHDA and SQIVND (reference sequence). This CDR3 is 14 amino acids long. The genes are TRBV19 and TRBJ2-7; 11 bases are a match to TRBD2. Here the sequenced sample was CD4+ or CD8+ T cells sorted from blood, taken in a trial of the OX40 agonist ivuxolimab. The receptor's source is an adult with an advanced solid tumor such as melanoma, head and neck, liver or kidney cancer. The CDR3 sequence is CASSASGRRNEQYF. CDR3 bases: TGTGCCAGTAGTGCTAGCGGGAGGAGGAACGAGCAGTACTTC.